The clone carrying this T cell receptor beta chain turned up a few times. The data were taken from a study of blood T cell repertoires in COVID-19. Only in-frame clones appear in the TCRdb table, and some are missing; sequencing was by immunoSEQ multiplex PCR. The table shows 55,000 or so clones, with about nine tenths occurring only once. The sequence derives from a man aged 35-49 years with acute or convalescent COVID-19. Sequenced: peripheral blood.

CDR3 amino acids: CSGTDTTETQYF. DNA for the CDR3: TGCAGCGGGACGGACACCACGGAGACCCAGTACTTC. The chain is built from TRBV29-1 and TRBJ2-5; possible D gene TRBD1, 5 bases. There are 12 residues in the CDR3. CDR1 SQVTM and CDR2 ANQGSEA come from the germline V gene. The V end lost 7 bases, the J end lost 5 bases, and 14 bases lay between the germline ends.